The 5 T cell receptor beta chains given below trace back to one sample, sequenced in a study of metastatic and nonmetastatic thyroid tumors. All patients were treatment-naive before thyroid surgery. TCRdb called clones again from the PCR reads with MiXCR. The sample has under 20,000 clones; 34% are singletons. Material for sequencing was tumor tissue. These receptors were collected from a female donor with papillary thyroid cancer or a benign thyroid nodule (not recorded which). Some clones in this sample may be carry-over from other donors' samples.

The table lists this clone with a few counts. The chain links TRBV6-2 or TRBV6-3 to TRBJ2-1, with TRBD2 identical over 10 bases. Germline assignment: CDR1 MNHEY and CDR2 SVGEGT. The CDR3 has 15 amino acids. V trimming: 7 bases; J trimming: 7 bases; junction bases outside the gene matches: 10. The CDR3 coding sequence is TGTGCCAGCATCCAAACCCCAGCGGGGGGGAATGAGCAGTTCTTC. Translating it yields CASIQTPAGGNEQFF.

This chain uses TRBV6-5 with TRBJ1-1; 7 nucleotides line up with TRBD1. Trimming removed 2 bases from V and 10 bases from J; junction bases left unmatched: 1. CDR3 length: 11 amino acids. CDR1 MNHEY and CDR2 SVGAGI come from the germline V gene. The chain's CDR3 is CASSYAGGAFF. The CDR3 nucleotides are TGTGCCAGCAGTTACGCAGGGGGAGCTTTCTTT.

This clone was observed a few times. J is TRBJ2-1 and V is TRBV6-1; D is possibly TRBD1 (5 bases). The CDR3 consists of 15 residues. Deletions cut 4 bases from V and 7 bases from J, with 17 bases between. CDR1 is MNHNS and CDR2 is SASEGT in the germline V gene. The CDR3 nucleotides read TGTGCCAGCAGTGGGGGTAGGGGCTTTTTGAATGAGCAGTTCTTC. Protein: CASSGGRGFLNEQFF.

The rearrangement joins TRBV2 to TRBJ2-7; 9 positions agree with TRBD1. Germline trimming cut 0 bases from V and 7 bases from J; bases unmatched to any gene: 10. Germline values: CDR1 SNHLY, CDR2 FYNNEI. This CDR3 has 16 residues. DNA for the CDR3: TGTGCCAGCAGTGAAGCCTCCGGGACAGGGAATGGTGAGCAGTACTTC. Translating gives CASSEASGTGNGEQYF.

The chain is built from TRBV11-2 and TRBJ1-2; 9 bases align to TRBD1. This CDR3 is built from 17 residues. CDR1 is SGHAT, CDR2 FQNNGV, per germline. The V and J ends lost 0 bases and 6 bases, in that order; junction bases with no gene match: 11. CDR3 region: CASSLEGWDRVSHGYTF. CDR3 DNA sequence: TGTGCCAGCAGCTTAGAAGGTTGGGACAGGGTATCCCATGGCTACACCTTC.